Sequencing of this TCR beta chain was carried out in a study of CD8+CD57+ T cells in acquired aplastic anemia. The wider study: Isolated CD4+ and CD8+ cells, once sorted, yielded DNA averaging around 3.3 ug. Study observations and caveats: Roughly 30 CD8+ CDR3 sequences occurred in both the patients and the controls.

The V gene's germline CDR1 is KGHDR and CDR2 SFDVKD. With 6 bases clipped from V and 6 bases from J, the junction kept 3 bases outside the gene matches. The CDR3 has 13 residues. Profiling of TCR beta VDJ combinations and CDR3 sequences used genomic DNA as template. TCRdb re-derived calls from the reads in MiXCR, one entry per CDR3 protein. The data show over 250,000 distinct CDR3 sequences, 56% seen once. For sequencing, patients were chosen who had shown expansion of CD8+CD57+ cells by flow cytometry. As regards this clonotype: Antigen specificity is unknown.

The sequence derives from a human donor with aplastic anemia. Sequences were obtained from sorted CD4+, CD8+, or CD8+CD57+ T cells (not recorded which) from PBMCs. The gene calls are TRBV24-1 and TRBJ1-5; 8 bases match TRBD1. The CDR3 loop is CATSRTGGQPQHF. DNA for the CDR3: TGTGCCACCAGTCGAACAGGGGGTCAGCCCCAGCATTTT.